This T cell receptor (beta chain) was found in a study of post-analysis software for immune sequencing data. Whole-study context: The cohort encompassed relapsing-remitting, secondary progressive and progressive-relapsing multiple sclerosis disease courses.

Unique molecular identifiers tagged the TCR beta cDNA libraries. Around 460,000 cDNA molecules came from around 0.96 to 9.9 million T cells. TCRdb ran MiXCR on the PCR reads and lists one entry per CDR3 protein. The sample yields a few hundred thousand distinct CDR3 sequences, around 40% seen once. About this clonotype: Antigen: not known.

Study-level points and caveats: The normalized Chao1 diversity of multiple sclerosis patients was significantly lower than that of controls. F-measure co-clustering was strong for batch-matched samples. Higher frequency in patients than in controls was seen for a handful of TRBV segments, with TRBV5-6, TRBV5-1 and TRBV20-1 among them.

V was trimmed by 6 bases and J by 0 bases, leaving 11 bases between them. In germline, CDR1 is SGHTA, CDR2 FQGNSA. The CDR3 length is 15 residues. The origin of this receptor is a girl aged 10-17 years with multiple sclerosis. The chain is built from TRBV7-2 and TRBJ1-4; D call uncertain. Sequencing input: blood. CDR3 residues: CASRGGGTTNEKLFF. CDR3 coding DNA: TGTGCCAGCAGGGGCGGAGGTACAACTAATGAAAAACTGTTTTTT.